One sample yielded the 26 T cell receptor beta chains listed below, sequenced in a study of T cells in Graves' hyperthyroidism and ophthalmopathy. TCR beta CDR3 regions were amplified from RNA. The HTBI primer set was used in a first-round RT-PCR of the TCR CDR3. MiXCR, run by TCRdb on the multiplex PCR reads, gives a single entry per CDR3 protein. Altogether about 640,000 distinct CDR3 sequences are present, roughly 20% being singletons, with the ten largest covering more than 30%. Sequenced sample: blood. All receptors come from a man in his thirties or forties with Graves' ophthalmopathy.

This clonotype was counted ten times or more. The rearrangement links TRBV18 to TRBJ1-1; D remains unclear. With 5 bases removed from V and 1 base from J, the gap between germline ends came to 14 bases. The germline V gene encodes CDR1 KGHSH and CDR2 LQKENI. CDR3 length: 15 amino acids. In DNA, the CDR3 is TGTGCCAGCTCATTACAGACCGCAAGGAACACTGAAGCTTTCTTT. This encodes CASSLQTARNTEAFF.

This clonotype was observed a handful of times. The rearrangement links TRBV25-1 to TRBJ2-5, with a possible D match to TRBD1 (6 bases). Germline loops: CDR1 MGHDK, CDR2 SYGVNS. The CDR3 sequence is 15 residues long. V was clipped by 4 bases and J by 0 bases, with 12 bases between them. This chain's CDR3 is CASSGRQADQETQYF. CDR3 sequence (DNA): TGTGCCAGCAGTGGTCGACAGGCCGACCAAGAGACCCAGTACTTC. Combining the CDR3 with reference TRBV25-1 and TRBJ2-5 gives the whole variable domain EADIYQTPRYLVIGTGKKITLECSQTMGHDKMYWYQQDPGMELHLIHYSYGVNSTEKGDLSSESTVSRIRTEHFPLTLESARPSHTSQYLCASSGRQADQETQYFGPGTRLLVL.

This CDR3 reads CAWSMPTRGNEQFF. Written as DNA, the CDR3 is TGTGCCTGGTCAATGCCGACTAGAGGGAATGAGCAGTTCTTC. This rearrangement joins TRBV30 to TRBJ2-1, with D perhaps matching TRBD2 (6 bases). Germline V gene lookup returns CDR1 GTSNPN and CDR2 SVGIG (reference sequence). The ends were cut back, 5 bases at V and 7 bases at J, with 18 bases in the middle. The CDR3 is 14 residues long.

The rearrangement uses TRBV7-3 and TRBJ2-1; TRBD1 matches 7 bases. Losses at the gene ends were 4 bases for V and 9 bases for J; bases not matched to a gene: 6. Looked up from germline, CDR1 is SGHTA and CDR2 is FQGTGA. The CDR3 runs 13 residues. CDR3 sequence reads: CASSYGQAGEQFF. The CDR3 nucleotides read TGTGCCAGCAGCTACGGACAGGCTGGTGAGCAGTTCTTC.

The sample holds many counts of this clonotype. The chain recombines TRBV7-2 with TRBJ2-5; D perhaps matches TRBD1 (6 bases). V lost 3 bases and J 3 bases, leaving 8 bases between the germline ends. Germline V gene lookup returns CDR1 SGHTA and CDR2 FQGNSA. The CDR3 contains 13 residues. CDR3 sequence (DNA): TGTGCCAGCAGCTTCTACAGGGAAGAGACCCAGTACTTC. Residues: CASSFYREETQYF.

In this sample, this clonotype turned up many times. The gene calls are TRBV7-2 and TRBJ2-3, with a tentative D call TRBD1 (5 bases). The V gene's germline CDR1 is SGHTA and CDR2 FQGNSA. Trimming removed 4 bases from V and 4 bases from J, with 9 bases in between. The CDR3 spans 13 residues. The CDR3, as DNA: TGTGCCAGCAGCTCATGGGGCGCAGATACGCAGTATTTT. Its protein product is CASSSWGADTQYF.

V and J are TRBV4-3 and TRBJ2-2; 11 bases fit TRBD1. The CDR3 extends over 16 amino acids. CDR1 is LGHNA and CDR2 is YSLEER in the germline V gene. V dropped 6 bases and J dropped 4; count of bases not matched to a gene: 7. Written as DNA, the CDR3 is TGCGCCAGCAGGCCCTCCGGACAGGGGGCCACCGGGGAGCTGTTTTTT. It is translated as CASRPSGQGATGELFF.

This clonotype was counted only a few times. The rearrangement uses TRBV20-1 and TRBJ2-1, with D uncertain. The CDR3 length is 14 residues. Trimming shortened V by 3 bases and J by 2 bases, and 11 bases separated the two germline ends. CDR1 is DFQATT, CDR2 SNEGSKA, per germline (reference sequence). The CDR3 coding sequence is TGCAGTGCTAGTGGAAGAACTGCCTACAATGAGCAGTTCTTC. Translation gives CSASGRTAYNEQFF.

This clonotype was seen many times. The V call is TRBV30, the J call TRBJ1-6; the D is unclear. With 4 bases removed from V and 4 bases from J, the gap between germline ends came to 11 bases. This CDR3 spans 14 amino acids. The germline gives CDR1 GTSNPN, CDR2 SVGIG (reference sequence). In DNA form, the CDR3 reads TGTGCCTGGATTCCCAGCGGTTATAATTCACCCCTCCACTTT. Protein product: CAWIPSGYNSPLHF. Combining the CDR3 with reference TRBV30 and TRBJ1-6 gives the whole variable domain SQTIHQWPATLVQPVGSPLSLECTVEGTSNPNLYWYRQAAGRGLQLLFYSVGIGQISSEVPQNLSASRPQDRQFILSSKKLLLSDSGFYLCAWIPSGYNSPLHFGNGTRLTVT.

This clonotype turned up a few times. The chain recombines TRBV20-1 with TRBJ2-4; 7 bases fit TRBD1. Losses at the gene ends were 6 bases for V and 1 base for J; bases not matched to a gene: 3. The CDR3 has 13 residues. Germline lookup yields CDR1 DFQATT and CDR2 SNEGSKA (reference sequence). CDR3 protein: CSAPQGAKNIQYF. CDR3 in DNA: TGCAGTGCGCCACAGGGGGCCAAAAACATTCAGTACTTC.

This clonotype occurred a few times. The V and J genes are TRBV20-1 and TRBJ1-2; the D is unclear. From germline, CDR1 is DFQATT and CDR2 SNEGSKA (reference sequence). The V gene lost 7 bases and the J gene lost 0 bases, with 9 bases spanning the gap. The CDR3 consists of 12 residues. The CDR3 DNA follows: TGCAGTGGTTCGGTCTCTAACTATGGCTACACCTTC. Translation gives CSGSVSNYGYTF.

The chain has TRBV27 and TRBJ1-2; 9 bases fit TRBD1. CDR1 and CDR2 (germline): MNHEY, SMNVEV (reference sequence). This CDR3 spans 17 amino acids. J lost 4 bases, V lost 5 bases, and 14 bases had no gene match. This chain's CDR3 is CASSRAPGTGTVYGYTF. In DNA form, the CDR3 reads TGTGCCAGCAGTCGTGCCCCCGGGACAGGGACAGTCTATGGCTACACCTTC.

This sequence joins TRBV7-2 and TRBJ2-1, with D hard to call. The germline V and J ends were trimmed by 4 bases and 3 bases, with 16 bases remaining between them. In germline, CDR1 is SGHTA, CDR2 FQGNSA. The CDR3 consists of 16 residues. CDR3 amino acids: CASSSFGSSLYNEQFF. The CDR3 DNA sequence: TGTGCCAGCAGCTCCTTCGGTAGCTCTCTCTACAATGAGCAGTTCTTC.

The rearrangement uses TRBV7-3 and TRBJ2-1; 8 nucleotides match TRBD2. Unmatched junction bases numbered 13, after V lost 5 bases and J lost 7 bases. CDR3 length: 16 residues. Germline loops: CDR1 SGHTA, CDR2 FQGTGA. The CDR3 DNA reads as TGTGCCAGCAGCCCTACGGGCCGGGAGGGCCGGAATGAGCAGTTCTTC. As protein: CASSPTGREGRNEQFF.

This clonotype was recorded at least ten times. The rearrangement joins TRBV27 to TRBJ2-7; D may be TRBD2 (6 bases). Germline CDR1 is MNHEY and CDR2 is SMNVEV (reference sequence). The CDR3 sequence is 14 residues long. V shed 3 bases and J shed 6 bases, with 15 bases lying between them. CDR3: CASSFTQFGSEQYF. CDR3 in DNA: TGTGCCAGCAGTTTCACACAATTCGGGAGCGAGCAGTACTTC.

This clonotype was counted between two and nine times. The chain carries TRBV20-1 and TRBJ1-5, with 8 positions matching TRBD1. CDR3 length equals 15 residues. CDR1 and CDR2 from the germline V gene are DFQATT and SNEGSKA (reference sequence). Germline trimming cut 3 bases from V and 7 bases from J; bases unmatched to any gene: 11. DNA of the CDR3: TGCAGTGCTAGCCCAAGAGGACAGGGTGAACAGCCCCAGCATTTT. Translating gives CSASPRGQGEQPQHF.

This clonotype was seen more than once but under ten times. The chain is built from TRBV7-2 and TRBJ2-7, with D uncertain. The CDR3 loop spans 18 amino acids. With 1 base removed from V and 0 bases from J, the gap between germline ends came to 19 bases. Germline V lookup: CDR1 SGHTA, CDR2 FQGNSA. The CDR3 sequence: CASSLERVKVISSYEQYF. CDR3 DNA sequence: TGTGCCAGCAGCTTAGAACGGGTGAAGGTTATTAGCTCCTACGAGCAGTACTTC.

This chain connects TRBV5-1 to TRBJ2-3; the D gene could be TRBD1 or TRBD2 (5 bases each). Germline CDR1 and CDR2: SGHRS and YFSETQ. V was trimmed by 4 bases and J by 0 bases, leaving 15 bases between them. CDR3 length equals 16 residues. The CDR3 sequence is CASSQTPGPSTDTQYF. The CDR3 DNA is TGCGCCAGCAGCCAAACTCCGGGACCTAGCACAGATACGCAGTATTTT.

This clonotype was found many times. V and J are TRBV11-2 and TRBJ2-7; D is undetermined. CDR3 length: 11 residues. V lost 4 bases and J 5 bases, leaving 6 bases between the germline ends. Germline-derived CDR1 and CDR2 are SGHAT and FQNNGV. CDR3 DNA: TGTGCCAGCAGCTACAGCCACGAGCAGTACTTC. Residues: CASSYSHEQYF.

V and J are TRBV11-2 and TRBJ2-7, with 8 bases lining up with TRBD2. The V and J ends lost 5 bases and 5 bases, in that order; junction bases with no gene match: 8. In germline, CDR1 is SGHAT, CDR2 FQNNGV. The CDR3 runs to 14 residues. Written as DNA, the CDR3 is TGTGCCAGCAGCCCCCACGGGGGGGATAACGAGCAGTACTTC. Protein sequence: CASSPHGGDNEQYF.

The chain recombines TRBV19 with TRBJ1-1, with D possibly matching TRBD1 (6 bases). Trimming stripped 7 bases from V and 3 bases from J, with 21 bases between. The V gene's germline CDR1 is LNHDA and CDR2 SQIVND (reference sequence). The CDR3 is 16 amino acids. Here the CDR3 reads CASKIADSYGYTEAFF. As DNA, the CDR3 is TGTGCCAGTAAAATAGCGGACAGCTATGGGTACACTGAAGCTTTCTTT.

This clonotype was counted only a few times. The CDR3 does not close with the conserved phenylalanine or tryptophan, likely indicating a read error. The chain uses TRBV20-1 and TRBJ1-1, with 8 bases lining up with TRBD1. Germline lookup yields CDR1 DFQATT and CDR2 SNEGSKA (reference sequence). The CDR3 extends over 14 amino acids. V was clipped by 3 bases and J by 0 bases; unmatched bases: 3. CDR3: CSASDRGLNTEAFI. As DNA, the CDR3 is TGCAGTGCTAGCGACAGGGGATTGAACACTGAAGCTTTCATT.

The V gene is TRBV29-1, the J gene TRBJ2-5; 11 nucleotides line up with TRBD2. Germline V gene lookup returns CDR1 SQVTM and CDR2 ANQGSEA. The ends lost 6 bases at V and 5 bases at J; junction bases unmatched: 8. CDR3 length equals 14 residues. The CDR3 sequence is CSVLLAGEVETQYF. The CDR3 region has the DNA TGCAGCGTCCTACTAGCGGGAGAGGTGGAGACCCAGTACTTC.

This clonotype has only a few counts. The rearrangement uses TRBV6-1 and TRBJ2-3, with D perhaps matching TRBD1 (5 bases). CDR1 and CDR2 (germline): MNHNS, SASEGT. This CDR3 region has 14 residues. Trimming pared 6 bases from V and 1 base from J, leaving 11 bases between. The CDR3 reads CASRNARGTDTQYF. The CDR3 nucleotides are TGTGCCAGCAGAAACGCCAGGGGCACAGATACGCAGTATTTT.

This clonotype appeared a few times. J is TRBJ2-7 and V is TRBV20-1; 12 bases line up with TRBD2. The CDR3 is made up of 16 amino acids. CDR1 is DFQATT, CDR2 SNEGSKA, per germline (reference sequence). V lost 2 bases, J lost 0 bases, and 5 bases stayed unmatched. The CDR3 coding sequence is TGCAGTGCTAGAACGCTAGCGGGAGGGAGCTCCTACGAGCAGTACTTC. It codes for CSARTLAGGSSYEQYF.

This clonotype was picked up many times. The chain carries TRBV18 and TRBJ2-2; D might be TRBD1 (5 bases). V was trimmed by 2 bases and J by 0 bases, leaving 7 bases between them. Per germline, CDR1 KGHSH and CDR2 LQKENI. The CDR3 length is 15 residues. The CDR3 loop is CASSPRGSNTGELFF. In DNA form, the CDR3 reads TGTGCCAGCTCACCAAGGGGCTCGAACACCGGGGAGCTGTTTTTT.